This T cell receptor (beta chain) was documented in a study of OX40 agonist ivuxolimab in advanced cancers. Study details: Allowance was made for prior anti-PD-1, anti-PD-L1 or anti-CTLA-4 therapy, and roughly 40% had some.

TCRdb's copy holds only in-frame clones and misses some; the assay was immunoSEQ multiplex PCR. The sample shows around 29,000 clones, about 89% of them seen only once. In the case of this clone: The antigen remains undetermined.

Whole-study findings and limits: CD8+ T cells averaged more expanded clones than CD4+. Normalized T-cell clonal expansion was also low in some nonresponders.

The germline gives CDR1 MNHEY, CDR2 SMNVEV (reference sequence). This CDR3 is 16 amino acids long. The V end lost 0 bases, the J end lost 0 bases, and 12 bases lay between the germline ends. This material consisted of CD4+ or CD8+ T cells sorted from blood, taken in a trial of the OX40 agonist ivuxolimab. The J gene is TRBJ2-7, the V gene TRBV27, with D possibly matching TRBD1 (6 bases). This TCR was sampled from an adult with an advanced solid tumor such as melanoma, head and neck, liver or kidney cancer. The DNA of the CDR3 is TGTGCCAGCAGTTTATCGGCAGGGGTCCTCTCCTACGAGCAGTACTTC. As protein: CASSLSAGVLSYEQYF.